These 4 T cell receptor beta chains came from one sample sequenced in a study of T cell repertoires in cytomegalovirus infection. TCRdb re-called the reads with MiXCR, one entry per CDR3 protein. The data contain about 260,000 distinct CDR3 sequences, approximately 13% of them singletons. The sample comprised PBMCs. These receptors were obtained from a human donor in good health (CMV status not recorded). Some clones in this sample may be carry-over from other donors' samples.

Only a few counts were recorded for this clonotype. The J gene is TRBJ1-5, the V gene TRBV20-1, with 7 bases lining up with TRBD1. J gave up 0 bases and V 6 bases, and 2 bases lay outside the gene matches. Germline values: CDR1 DFQATT, CDR2 SNEGSKA (reference sequence). The CDR3 extends over 13 amino acids. The CDR3 loop is CSAWTGSNQPQHF. The CDR3 bases are TGCAGTGCCTGGACAGGTAGCAATCAGCCCCAGCATTTT.

This clonotype was counted many times. The CDR3 here is CASKDSGRSRTGELFF. DNA for the CDR3: TGTGCCAGCAAGGATAGCGGGAGGTCGAGGACCGGGGAGCTGTTTTTT. The chain links TRBV2 to TRBJ2-2; 10 nucleotides match TRBD2. Germline loops: CDR1 SNHLY, CDR2 FYNNEI. V was pared by 7 bases and J by 5 bases, with 10 bases of the junction left unmatched. The CDR3 contains 16 residues.

The gene calls are TRBV5-1 and TRBJ2-7, with TRBD1 as a possible D gene (6 bases). V was shortened by 3 bases and J by 2 bases, with 21 bases between the two germline ends. Per the germline V gene, CDR1 is SGHRS and CDR2 is YFSETQ. This CDR3 spans 17 amino acids. The CDR3 sequence is CASSSEVLTGKPYEQYF. As DNA, the CDR3 is TGCGCCAGCAGCTCGGAGGTCCTGACAGGCAAACCCTACGAGCAGTACTTC. The complete variable domain, with remaining parts taken from reference TRBV5-1 and TRBJ2-7, reads KAGVTQTPRYLIKTRGQQVTLSCSPISGHRSVSWYQQTPGQGLQFLFEYFSETQRNKGNFPGRFSGRQFSNSRSEMNVSTLELGDSALYLCASSSEVLTGKPYEQYFGPGTRLTVT.

CDR3 residues: CASSLNRGSTYNEQFF. In DNA form, the CDR3 reads TGTGCCAGCAGCTTGAATCGGGGGTCGACTTACAATGAGCAGTTCTTC. V and J are TRBV5-6 and TRBJ2-1; tentatively, D is TRBD2 (6 bases). From germline, CDR1 is SGHDT and CDR2 YYEEEE. The CDR3 is 16 residues long. Trimming pared 1 base from V and 4 bases from J, leaving 15 bases between.